This T cell receptor (beta chain) was profiled in a study of CD8+ T cells in alopecia areata. General study results and limits: Sequencing of scalp tissue also captures the resident alphabeta T cells of normal skin. Normal scalp showed lower clonality than lesional scalp, especially alopecia totalis/universalis.

Worth noting for this clone: Its antigen is not known.

CD4+ and CD8+ T cells were sorted from PBMCs. Sequencing relied on a cDNA template that was reverse transcribed from extracted RNA. Profiling relied on immunoSEQ multiplex PCR, and the TCRdb table lists in-frame clones only, not all of them. Of about 150,000 clones listed, roughly 58% are singletons. This TCR derives from a human donor in good health. The sample consisted of CD8+ T cells sorted from blood.

The CDR3 loop is CSVETRGQTYEQYF. DNA of the CDR3: TGCAGCGTTGAAACCAGGGGGCAAACCTACGAGCAGTACTTC. The rearrangement links TRBV29-1 to TRBJ2-7; 8 bases match TRBD1. V lost 2 bases to trimming and J lost 2 bases; unmatched junction nucleotides: 5. CDR3 size: 14 residues. Germline CDR1 reads SQVTM; CDR2 reads ANQGSEA.